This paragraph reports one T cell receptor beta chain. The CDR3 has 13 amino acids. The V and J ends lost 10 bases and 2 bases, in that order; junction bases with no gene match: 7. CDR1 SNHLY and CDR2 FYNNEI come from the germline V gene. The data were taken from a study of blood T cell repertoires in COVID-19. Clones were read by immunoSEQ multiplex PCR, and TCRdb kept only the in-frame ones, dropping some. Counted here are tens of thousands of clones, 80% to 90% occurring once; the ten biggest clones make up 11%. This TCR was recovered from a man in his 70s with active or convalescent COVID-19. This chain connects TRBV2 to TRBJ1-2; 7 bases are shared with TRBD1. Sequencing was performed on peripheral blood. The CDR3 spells CATTGDVNYGYTF. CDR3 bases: TGTGCCACAACAGGGGACGTGAACTATGGCTACACCTTC.